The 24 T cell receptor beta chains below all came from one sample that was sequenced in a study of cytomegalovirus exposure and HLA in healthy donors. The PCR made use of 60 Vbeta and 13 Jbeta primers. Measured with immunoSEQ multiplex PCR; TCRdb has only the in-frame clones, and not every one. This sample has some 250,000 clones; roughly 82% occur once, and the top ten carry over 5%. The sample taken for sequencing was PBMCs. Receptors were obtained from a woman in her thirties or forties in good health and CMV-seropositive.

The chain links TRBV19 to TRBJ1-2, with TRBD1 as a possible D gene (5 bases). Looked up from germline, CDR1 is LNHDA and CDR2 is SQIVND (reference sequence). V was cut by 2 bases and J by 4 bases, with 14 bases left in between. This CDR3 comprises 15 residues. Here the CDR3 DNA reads TGTGCCAGTAGTATAAGCCAGGGACTAGGCTATGGCTACACCTTC. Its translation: CASSISQGLGYGYTF.

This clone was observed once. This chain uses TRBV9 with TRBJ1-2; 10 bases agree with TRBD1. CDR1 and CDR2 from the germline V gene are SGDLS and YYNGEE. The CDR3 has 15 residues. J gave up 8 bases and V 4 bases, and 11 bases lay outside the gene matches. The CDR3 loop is CASSNRDRGLGGYTF. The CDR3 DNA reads TGTGCCAGCAGCAACCGGGACAGGGGCCTGGGGGGCTACACCTTC.

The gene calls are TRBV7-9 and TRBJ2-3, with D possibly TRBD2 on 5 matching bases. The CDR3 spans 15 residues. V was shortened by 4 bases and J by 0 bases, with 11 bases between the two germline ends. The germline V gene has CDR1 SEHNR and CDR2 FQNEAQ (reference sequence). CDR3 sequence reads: CASSSISGSTDTQYF. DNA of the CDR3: TGTGCCAGCAGCTCCATTTCGGGAAGCACAGATACGCAGTATTTT.

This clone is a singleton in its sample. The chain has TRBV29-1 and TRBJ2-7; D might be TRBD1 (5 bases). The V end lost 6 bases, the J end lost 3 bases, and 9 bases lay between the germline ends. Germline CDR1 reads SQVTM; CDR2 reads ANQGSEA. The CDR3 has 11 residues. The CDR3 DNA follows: TGCAGCGTGACAGTGTACTACGAGCAGTACTTC. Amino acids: CSVTVYYEQYF.

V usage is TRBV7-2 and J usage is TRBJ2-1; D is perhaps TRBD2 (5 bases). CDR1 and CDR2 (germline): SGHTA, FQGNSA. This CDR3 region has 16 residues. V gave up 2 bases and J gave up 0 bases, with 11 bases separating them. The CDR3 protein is CASSLMRASSYNEQFF. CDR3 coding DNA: TGTGCCAGCAGCTTAATGCGGGCGAGCTCCTACAATGAGCAGTTCTTC.

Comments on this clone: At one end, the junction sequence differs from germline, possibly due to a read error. The CDR3 spells CSSTLGGGNYGYTF. CDR3 sequence (DNA): TGTTCCAGCACCCTTGGTGGGGGGAACTATGGCTACACCTTC. The chain links TRBV7-9 to TRBJ1-2, with D perhaps matching TRBD1 (5 bases). CDR1 is SEHNR, CDR2 FQNEAQ, per germline (reference sequence). The CDR3 consists of 14 residues.

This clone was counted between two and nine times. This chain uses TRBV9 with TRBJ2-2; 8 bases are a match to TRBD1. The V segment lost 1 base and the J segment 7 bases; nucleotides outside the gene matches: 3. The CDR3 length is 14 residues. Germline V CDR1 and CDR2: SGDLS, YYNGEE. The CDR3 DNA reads TGTGCCAGCAGCGTACAGGGGGCAGACGGGGAGCTGTTTTTT. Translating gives CASSVQGADGELFF.

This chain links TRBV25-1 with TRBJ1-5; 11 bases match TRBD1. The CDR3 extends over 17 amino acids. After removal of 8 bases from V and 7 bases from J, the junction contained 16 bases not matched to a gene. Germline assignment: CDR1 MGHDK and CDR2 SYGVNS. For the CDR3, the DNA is TGTGCCAGCTTTTTCCTGGACAGGGGGCTTGGAAACCAGCCCCAGCATTTT. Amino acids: CASFFLDRGLGNQPQHF.

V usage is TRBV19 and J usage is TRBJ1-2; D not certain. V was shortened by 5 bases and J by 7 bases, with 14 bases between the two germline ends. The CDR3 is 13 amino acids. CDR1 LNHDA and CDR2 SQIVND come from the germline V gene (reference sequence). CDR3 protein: CASSSPRSGGYTF. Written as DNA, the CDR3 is TGTGCCAGTAGTTCCCCCCGGAGCGGTGGCTACACCTTC.

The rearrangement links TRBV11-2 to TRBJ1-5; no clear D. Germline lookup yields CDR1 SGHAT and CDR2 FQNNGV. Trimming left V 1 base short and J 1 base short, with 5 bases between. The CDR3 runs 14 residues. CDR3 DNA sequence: TGTGCCAGCAGCTTAGGGGAGAGCAATCAGCCCCAGCATTTT. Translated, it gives CASSLGESNQPQHF.

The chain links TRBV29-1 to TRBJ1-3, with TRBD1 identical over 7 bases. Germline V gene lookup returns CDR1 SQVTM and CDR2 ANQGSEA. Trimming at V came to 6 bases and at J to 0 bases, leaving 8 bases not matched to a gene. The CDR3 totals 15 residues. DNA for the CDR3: TGCAGCGTCAAGACAGGGATTATCTCTGGAAACACCATATATTTT. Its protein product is CSVKTGIISGNTIYF.

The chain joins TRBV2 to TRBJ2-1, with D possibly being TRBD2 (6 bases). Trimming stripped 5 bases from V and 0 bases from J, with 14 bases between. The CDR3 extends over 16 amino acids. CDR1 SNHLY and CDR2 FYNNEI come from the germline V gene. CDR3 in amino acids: CASSRLASSSYNEQFF. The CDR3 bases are TGTGCCAGCAGTAGGCTAGCGTCAAGCTCCTACAATGAGCAGTTCTTC.

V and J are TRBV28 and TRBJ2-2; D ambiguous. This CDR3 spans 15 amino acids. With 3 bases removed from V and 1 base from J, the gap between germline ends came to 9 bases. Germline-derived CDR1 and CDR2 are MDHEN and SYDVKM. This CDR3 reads CASSFLGGNTGELFF. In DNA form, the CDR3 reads TGTGCCAGCAGTTTCCTCGGTGGGAACACCGGGGAGCTGTTTTTT.

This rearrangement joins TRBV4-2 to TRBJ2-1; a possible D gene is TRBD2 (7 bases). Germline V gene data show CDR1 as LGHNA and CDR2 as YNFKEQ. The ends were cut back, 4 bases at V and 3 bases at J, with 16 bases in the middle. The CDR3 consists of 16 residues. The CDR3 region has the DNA TGTGCCAGCAGCCCTGGCGGGGGCGATTTCTACAATGAGCAGTTCTTC. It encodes CASSPGGGDFYNEQFF.

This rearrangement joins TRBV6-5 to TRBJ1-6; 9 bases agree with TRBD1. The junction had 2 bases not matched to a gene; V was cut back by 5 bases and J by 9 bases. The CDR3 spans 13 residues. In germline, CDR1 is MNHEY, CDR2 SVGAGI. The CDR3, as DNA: TGTGCCAGCAGTACAGGGGGCAGTTCACCCCTCCACTTT. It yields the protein CASSTGGSSPLHF.

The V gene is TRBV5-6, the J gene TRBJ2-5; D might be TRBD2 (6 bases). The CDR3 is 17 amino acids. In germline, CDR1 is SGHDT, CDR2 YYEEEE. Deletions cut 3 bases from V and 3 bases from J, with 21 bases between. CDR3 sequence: CASSSLGWGEYKETQYF. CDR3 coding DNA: TGTGCCAGCAGCTCCCTCGGGTGGGGGGAGTACAAAGAGACCCAGTACTTC.

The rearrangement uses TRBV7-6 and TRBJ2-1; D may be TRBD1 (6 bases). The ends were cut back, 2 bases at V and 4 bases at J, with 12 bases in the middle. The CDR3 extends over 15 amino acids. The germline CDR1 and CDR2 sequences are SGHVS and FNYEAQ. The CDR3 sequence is CASSLSTRGYNEQFF. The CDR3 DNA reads TGTGCCAGCAGCTTATCAACCAGGGGTTACAATGAGCAGTTCTTC. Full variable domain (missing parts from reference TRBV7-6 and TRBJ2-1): GAGVSQSPRYKVTKRGQDVALRCDPISGHVSLYWYRQALGQGPEFLTYFNYEAQQDKSGLPNDRFSAERPEGSISTLTIQRTEQRDSAMYRCASSLSTRGYNEQFFGPGTRLTVL.

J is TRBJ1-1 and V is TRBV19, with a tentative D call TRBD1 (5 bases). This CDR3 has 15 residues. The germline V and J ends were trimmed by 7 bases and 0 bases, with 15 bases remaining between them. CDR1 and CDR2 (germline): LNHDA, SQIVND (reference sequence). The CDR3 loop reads CASKQDPTMNTEAFF. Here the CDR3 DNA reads TGTGCCAGTAAACAGGACCCAACTATGAACACTGAAGCTTTCTTT.

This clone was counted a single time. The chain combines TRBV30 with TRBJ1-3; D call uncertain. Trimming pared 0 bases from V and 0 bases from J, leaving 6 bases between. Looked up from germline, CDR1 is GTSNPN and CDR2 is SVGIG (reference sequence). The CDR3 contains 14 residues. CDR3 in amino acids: CAWSVSNSGNTIYF. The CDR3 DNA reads TGTGCCTGGAGTGTAAGCAACTCTGGAAACACCATATATTTT.

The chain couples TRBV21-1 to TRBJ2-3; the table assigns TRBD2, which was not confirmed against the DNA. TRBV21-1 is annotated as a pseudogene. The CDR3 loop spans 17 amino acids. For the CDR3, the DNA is TGTGCCAGCAGCAAATCGCCGGGAGCTCCTAGCACAGATACGCAGTATTTT. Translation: CASSKSPGAPSTDTQYF.

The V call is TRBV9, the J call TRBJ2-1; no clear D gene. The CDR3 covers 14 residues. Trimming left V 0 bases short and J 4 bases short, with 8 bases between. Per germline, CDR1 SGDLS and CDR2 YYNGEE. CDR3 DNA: TGTGCCAGCAGCGTAGATCCCCTATACAATGAGCAGTTCTTC. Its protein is CASSVDPLYNEQFF.

In nucleotides, the CDR3 is TGTGCCAGCAGTTCCCGGGACAGGTGTGTC. Its protein product is CASSSRDRCV. This sequence joins TRBV6-5 and TRBJ2-7; 8 bases agree with TRBD1. CDR1 and CDR2 (germline): MNHEY, SVGAGI. The CDR3 has 10 residues.

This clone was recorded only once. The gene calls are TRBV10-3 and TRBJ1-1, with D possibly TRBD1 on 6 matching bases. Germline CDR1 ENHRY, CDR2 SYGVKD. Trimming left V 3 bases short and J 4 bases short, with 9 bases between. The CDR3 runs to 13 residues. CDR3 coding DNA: TGTGCCATCAGTGATACAGGGACCACTGAAGCTTTCTTT. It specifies CAISDTGTTEAFF.

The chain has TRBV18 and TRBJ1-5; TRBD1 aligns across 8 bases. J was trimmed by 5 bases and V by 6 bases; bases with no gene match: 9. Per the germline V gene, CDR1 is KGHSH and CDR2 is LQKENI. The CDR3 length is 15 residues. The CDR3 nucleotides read TGTGCCAGCTCTCTCGGATCAGGGGGCTATCAGCCCCAGCATTTT. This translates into CASSLGSGGYQPQHF.